This T cell receptor (beta chain) appears in the sequencing data of a study of OX40 agonist ivuxolimab in advanced cancers. Study at large: Dose-escalation patients' cancers were hepatocellular carcinoma, melanoma, renal cell or head and neck cancer. General study points: Doses of 0.1 to 3.0 mg/kg were accompanied by clonal expansion of CD4+ and CD8+ blood T cells by week 6. Clonal expansion among partial responders at 0.1-3.0 mg/kg ranked near the lowest.

Turning to this clone: Its specificity is unknown.

Any history of autoimmune disease or systemic immunosuppression disqualified patients. Using immunoSEQ multiplex PCR, the repertoire was profiled, and TCRdb retains in-frame clones only, with some absent. The repertoire holds approximately 9,500 clones, 66% seen once, with more than 25% in the top ten. Trimming took 5 bases from V and 5 from J; bases not matched to a gene: 3. The CDR3 extends over 13 amino acids. The germline V gene has CDR1 ENHRY and CDR2 SYGVKD. This sequence joins TRBV10-3 and TRBJ1-5; 7 bases are a match to TRBD1. This specimen consisted of CD4+ or CD8+ T cells sorted from blood, obtained in a trial of the OX40 agonist ivuxolimab. This clonotype originated in an adult with an advanced solid tumor such as melanoma, head and neck, liver or kidney cancer. The CDR3 loop reads CAISPTGDQPQHF. CDR3 in DNA: TGTGCCATCAGTCCCACAGGGGATCAGCCCCAGCATTTT.